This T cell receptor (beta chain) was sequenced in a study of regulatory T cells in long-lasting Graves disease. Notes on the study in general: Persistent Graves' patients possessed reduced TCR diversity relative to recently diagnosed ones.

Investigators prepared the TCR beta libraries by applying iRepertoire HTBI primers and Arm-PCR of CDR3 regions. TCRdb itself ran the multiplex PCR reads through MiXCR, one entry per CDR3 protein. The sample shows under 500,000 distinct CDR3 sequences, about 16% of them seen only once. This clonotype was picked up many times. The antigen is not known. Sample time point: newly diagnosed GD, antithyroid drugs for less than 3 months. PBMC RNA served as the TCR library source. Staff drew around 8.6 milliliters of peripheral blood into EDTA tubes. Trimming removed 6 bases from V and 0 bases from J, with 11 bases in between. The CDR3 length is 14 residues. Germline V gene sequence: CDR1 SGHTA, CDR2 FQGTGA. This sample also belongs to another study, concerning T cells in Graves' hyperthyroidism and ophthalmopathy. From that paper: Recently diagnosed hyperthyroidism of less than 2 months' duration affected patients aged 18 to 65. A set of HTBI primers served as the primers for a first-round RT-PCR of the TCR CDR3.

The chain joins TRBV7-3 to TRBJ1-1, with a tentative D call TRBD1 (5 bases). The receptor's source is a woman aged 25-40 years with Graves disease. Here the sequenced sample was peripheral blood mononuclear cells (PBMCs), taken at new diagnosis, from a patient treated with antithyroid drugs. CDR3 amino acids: CASRKGTMNTEAFF. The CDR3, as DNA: TGTGCCAGCAGGAAGGGGACCATGAACACTGAAGCTTTCTTT.